This T cell receptor (beta chain) was retrieved from a study of CD8 T cells in Susac syndrome. Roughly 0.45 to 1 ug RNA was reverse transcribed with random hexamers. Each CDR3 protein is one row after TCRdb ran MiXCR on the immunoSEQ multiplex PCR reads. In the table there are around 99,000 distinct CDR3 sequences, roughly 96% of which are singletons. The healthy controls were matched to patients by age and sex. The CD8+ and CD4+ T cells were negatively isolated, with the TEMRA cells enriched by FACS. The CDR3 is 15 residues long. In germline, CDR1 is SGHTA, CDR2 FQGTGA. Trimming took 0 bases from V and 12 from J, leaving 18 bases between them.

Sample: CD4+ T cells from PBMCs. The sequence was collected from a human donor in good health. The V and J genes are TRBV7-3 and TRBJ1-5; D not resolved. The CDR3 DNA reads TGTGCCAGCAGCTTAACGGCGGCCTGGGCTCAGATCCAGCATTTT. As protein: CASSLTAAWAQIQHF.